The T cell receptor beta chain under discussion was sequenced for a study of blood T cell repertoires in COVID-19. The wider study: COVID-19 samples, acute and convalescent, were from the United States, Italy and Spain. The analysed material was cDNA or gDNA that came from T cells, B-cell-depleted T cells, or PBMCs.

This clone occurred a few times. Germline V lookup: CDR1 MDHEN, CDR2 SYDVKM. CDR3 length: 15 amino acids. The V end was cut by 7 bases, the J end by 0 bases, with 13 bases between. As processed by the authors: Scientists estimated how many nucleated cells there were by amplifying reference gene primers. Sequencing was performed with immunoSEQ multiplex PCR; in TCRdb, only in-frame clones are kept and a portion is missing. V and J calls and clone size are those listed in that table; D and trimming were worked out from the DNA. In the table there are just over 95,000 clones, around 80% of which are singletons.

The V and J genes are TRBV28 and TRBJ2-1; perhaps TRBD2 as D (6 bases). This receptor was identified in a man older than 75 with acute or convalescent COVID-19. The sequenced sample was peripheral blood. The CDR3 bases are TGTGCCAGCACCTTAGCGGATCGCTCCTACAATGAGCAGTTCTTC. Its translation is CASTLADRSYNEQFF.